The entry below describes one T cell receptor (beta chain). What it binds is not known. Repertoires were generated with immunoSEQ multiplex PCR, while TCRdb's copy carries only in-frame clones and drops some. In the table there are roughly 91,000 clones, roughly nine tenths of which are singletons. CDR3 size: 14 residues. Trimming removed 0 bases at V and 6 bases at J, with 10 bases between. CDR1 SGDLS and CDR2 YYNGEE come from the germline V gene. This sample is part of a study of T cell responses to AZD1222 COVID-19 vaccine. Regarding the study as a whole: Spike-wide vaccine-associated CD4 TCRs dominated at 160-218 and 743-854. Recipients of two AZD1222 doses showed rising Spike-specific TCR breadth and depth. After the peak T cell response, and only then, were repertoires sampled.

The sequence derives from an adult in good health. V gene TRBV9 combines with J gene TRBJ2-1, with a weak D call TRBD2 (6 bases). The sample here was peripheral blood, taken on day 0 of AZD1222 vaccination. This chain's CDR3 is CASSVASSGNEQFF. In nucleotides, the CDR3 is TGTGCCAGCAGCGTAGCTAGTAGCGGCAATGAGCAGTTCTTC.